The 14 T cell receptor beta chains below were found in one sample sequenced in a study of breast tumors, draining lymph nodes, adjacent tissues. The lymph nodes were axillary draining lymph nodes from breast cancer patients. Using its own MiXCR run on the multiplex PCR reads, TCRdb lists one record per CDR3 protein. The sample has approximately 230,000 distinct CDR3 sequences, approximately 36% seen once. The sample was axillary lymph node tissue. Receptors originate from a female donor with breast cancer. Some clones in this sample may be carry-over from other donors' samples.

This clonotype was counted at least ten times. The rearrangement uses TRBV15 and TRBJ1-3, with 7 positions matching TRBD1. CDR1 is LNHNV, CDR2 YYDKDF, per germline (reference sequence). The CDR3 is made up of 16 amino acids. V dropped 3 bases and J dropped 0; count of bases not matched to a gene: 5. CDR3 loop: CATSRDGTASGNTIYF. CDR3 DNA: TGTGCCACCAGCAGGGACGGGACAGCCTCTGGAAACACCATATATTTT.

This clonotype was picked up many times. The CDR3 DNA follows: TGTGCCAGCAGGGTAGCGGGGGGGCGCACAGATACGCAGTATTTT. It is translated as CASRVAGGRTDTQYF. The V gene is TRBV7-2, the J gene TRBJ2-3, with 11 bases identical to TRBD2. CDR3 length: 15 amino acids. Germline assignment: CDR1 SGHTA and CDR2 FQGNSA. V dropped 6 bases and J dropped 1; count of bases not matched to a gene: 3. Based on the CDR3 plus reference TRBV7-2 and TRBJ2-3, the full variable domain is GAGVSQSPSNKVTEKGKDVELRCDPISGHTALYWYRQSLGQGLEFLIYFQGNSAPDKSGLPSDRFSAERTGGSVSTLTIQRTQQEDSAVYLCASRVAGGRTDTQYFGPGTRLTVL.

This clonotype was detected only once. The genes are TRBV5-1 and TRBJ1-2; 7 bases map to TRBD1. The CDR3 sequence is 15 residues long. Germline V gene sequence: CDR1 SGHRS, CDR2 YFSETQ. J lost 8 bases, V lost 4 bases, and 14 bases had no gene match. The CDR3, as DNA: TGCGCCAGCAGCGAGACAGGGAGGTCCTCCTCAGGCTACACCTTC. Its protein product is CASSETGRSSSGYTF.

The rearrangement joins TRBV7-2 to TRBJ1-3; D is undetermined. Trimming took 2 bases from V and 10 from J, leaving 9 bases between them. This CDR3 contains 12 residues. Germline values: CDR1 SGHTA, CDR2 FQGNSA. The DNA for the CDR3 is TGTGCCAGCAGCTTAATTGTTGGGACCATATATTTT. This encodes CASSLIVGTIYF.

The J gene is TRBJ2-4, the V gene TRBV13; 9 nucleotides align to TRBD1. Germline-derived CDR1 and CDR2 are PRHDT and FYEKMQ (reference sequence). The CDR3 is made up of 18 amino acids. V lost 2 bases to trimming and J lost 3 bases; unmatched junction nucleotides: 11. In DNA form, the CDR3 reads TGTGCCAGCAGCTTACGCAGAACAGGGGGCAAGGGCAAAAACATTCAGTACTTC. This encodes CASSLRRTGGKGKNIQYF.

This clonotype was seen more than once but under ten times. The chain recombines TRBV6-1 with TRBJ2-3; D perhaps matches TRBD2 (6 bases). The CDR3 covers 15 residues. Trimming took off 3 bases at V and 2 bases at J, with 12 bases between the two ends. Germline lookup yields CDR1 MNHNS and CDR2 SASEGT. The CDR3 DNA reads as TGTGCCAGCAGTGACCGGGAGCGTCTCACAGATACGCAGTATTTT. This encodes CASSDRERLTDTQYF.

Points on this clonotype: Since a much larger clone is just one base distant, this may be a read error. The rearrangement links TRBV5-1 to TRBJ2-7; D unclear. Per the germline V gene, CDR1 is SGHRS and CDR2 is YFSETQ. The CDR3 contains 13 residues. CDR3 amino acids: CASRTSFGYDQYF. The CDR3 DNA is TGCGCCAGCAGGACATCATTTGGCTACGACCAGTACTTC.

Points on this clonotype: This sequence may be a read error, since a much larger clone differs from it by one base. V usage is TRBV20-1 and J usage is TRBJ1-2; D is ambiguous. The germline V gene encodes CDR1 DFQATT and CDR2 SNEGSKA (reference sequence). The V end was cut by 3 bases, the J end by 7 bases, with 18 bases between. The CDR3 has 14 amino acids. CDR3 nucleotides: TGCAGTGCTAGGACCCCCGATAGACTCTCTGGCTACACCTTC. Amino acids: CSARTPDRLSGYTF.

This clonotype has a handful of counts. The DNA of the CDR3 is TGTGCCAGCGTCCCGGCTTCCCTCAACTATGGCTACACCTTC. It yields the protein CASVPASLNYGYTF. V gene TRBV6-6 combines with J gene TRBJ1-2, with D unresolved. V was clipped by 8 bases and J by 2 bases, with 15 bases between them. The CDR3 sequence is 14 residues long. Germline lookup yields CDR1 MNHNY and CDR2 SVGAGI (reference sequence).

Comments on this clonotype: At one of its ends the junction is not consistent with the germline gene, which may arise from a read error. The V and J genes are TRBV10-1 and TRBJ2-3; no firm D call. CDR3 length: 12 amino acids. Per germline, CDR1 WNHNN and CDR2 SYGVQD (reference sequence). The CDR3: CASSPGTDTRYF. CDR3 bases: TGCGCCAGCAGTCCGGGCACAGATACGCGGTATTTT.

This clonotype appeared a few times. The genes are TRBV27 and TRBJ2-5; 12 positions match TRBD2. From germline, CDR1 is MNHEY and CDR2 SMNVEV (reference sequence). V trimming: 6 bases; J trimming: 4 bases; junction bases outside the gene matches: 3. The CDR3 is made up of 14 amino acids. DNA for the CDR3: TGTGCCAGCAGACAACTAGCGGGAGGAGAGACCCAGTACTTC. It codes for CASRQLAGGETQYF.

At least ten counts were recorded for this clonotype. Relative to the germline gene, one junction end is altered; a read error may explain this. V is TRBV20-1 and J is TRBJ1-2; 7 positions agree with TRBD1. The germline CDR1 and CDR2 sequences are DFQATT and SNEGSKA (reference sequence). The CDR3 covers 12 residues. The DNA for the CDR3 is TGCAGTGCTAGACAGGGGGGGGATGGCTCCACCTTC. Its protein is CSARQGGDGSTF.

This clonotype has just one count. The chain is built from TRBV12-3 or TRBV12-4 and TRBJ1-4; D is ambiguous. Trimming removed 1 base at V and 7 bases at J, with 4 bases between. This CDR3 region has 12 residues. The DNA for the CDR3 is TGTGCCAGCAGTTTAGATAGTGAAAAACTGTTTTTT. It is translated as CASSLDSEKLFF.

This clonotype was counted ten times or more. The chain has TRBV18 and TRBJ1-4; D is ambiguous. Germline V gene data show CDR1 as KGHSH and CDR2 as LQKENI. Trimming cost V 3 bases and J 0 bases, with 8 bases left between them. The CDR3 totals 15 residues. The CDR3 loop is CASSPVRSTNEKLFF. The DNA for the CDR3 is TGTGCCAGCTCACCTGTGAGGTCAACTAATGAAAAACTGTTTTTT.